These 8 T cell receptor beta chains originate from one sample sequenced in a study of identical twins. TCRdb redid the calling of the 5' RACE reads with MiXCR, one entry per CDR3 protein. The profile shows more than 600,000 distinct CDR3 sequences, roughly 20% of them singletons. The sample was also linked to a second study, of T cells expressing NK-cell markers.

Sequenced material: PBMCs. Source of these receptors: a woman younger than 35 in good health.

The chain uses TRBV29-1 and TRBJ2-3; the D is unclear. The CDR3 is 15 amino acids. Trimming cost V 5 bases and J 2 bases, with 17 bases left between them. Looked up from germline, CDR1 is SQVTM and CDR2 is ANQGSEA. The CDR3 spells CSVTDWTDSTDTQYF. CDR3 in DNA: TGCAGCGTTACAGACTGGACGGATTCCACAGATACGCAGTATTTT.

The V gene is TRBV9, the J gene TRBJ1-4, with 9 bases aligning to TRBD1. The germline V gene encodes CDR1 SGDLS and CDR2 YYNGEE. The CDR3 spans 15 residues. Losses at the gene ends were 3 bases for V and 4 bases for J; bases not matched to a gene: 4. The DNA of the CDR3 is TGTGCCAGCAGCGGGGGGGACAGGGATAATGAAAAACTGTTTTTT. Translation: CASSGGDRDNEKLFF.

This chain's CDR3 is CASSLPGLAVYNEQFF. CDR3 coding DNA: TGTGCCAGCAGCTTGCCTGGACTAGCGGTATACAATGAGCAGTTCTTC. The rearrangement uses TRBV5-4 and TRBJ2-1; 10 nucleotides match TRBD2. CDR1 and CDR2 from the germline V gene are SGHNT and YYREEE (reference sequence). Unmatched junction bases numbered 5, after V lost 1 base and J lost 4 bases. This CDR3 spans 16 amino acids.

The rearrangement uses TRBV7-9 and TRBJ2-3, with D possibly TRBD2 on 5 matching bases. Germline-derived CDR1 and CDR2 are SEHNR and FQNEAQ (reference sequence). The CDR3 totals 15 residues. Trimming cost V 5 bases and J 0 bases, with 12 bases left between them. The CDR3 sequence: CASSNPQRSTDTQYF. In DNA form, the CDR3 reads TGTGCCAGCAGCAATCCCCAGCGGAGCACAGATACGCAGTATTTT.

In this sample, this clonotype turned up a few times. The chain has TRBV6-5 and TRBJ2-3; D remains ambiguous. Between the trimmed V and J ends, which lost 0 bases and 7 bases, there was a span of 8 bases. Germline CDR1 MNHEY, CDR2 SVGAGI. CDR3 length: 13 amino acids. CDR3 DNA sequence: TGTGCCAGCAGTTACTCGAGAGAGCATACGCAGTATTTT. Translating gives CASSYSREHTQYF.

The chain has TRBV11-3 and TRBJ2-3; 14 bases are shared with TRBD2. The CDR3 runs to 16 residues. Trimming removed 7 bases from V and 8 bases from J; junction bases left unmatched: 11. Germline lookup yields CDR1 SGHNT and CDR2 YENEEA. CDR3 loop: CASNLRLAGGPGTQYF. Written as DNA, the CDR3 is TGTGCCAGCAACCTACGACTAGCGGGGGGGCCGGGTACGCAGTATTTT.

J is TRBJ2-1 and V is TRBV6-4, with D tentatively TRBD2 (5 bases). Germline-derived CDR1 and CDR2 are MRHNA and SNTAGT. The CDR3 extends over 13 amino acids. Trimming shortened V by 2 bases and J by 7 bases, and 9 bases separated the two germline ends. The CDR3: CASSDRTGNEQFF. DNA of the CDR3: TGTGCCAGCAGTGACCGGACTGGTAATGAGCAGTTCTTC.

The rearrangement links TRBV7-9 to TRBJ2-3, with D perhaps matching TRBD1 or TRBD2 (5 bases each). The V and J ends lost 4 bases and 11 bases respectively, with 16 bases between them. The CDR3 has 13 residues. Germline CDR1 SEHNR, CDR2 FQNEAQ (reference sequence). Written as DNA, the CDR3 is TGTGCCAGCAGCTGGCGAGGGGTTTCTAGGCAGTATTTT. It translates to CASSWRGVSRQYF.